The present entry profiles one TCR beta chain with its context. Many counts were recorded for this clonotype. Its antigen specificity is not known. The junction and the germline gene differ at one end; a read error may be behind it. The data stem from a study of HIV-infected children after antiretroviral therapy interruption (dated 2019 in TCRdb). With respect to the entire study: Eight children, all with CD4+ count above 500 and viral load below 50 copies/ml, were included, of whom four were on planned treatment interruption and four were on continuous treatment. Interruption-arm samples came from week 0, week 12, end of interruption (week 24 or 48), and about 3 years after study end. Most participating children had recorded exposure to EBV and CMV. Continuous-treatment samples were analyzed from corresponding weeks 0, 48 and 150. TCR repertoires were compared between children on planned treatment interruption and children on continuous antiretroviral treatment, alongside thymic output measurements. A median age of approximately 9.1 years was recorded in the interruption group, and a median age of 8 years was recorded in the continuous treatment group.

Including the terminal cysteine and phenylalanine, the CDR3 comprises 15 residues. Just the 45-base CDR3 DNA is kept, in frame starting at base 1. The library was prepared using 3' RACE. TCR libraries were generated from RNA by a 3' RACE protocol incorporating unique molecular identifiers so that PCR amplification bias could be corrected. Amplicon libraries were pooled in groups of up to roughly 12 and sequenced on an Illumina MiSeq using v2 2x250 paired-end chemistry. The study's own analysis went as follows. Decombinator was used to process the reads, assigning V and J genes and CDR3 and applying barcode-based correction of errors and PCR bias. Repertoires were subsampled to equal depth before Gini coefficients were calculated with the R ineq package. CDR3 similarity was assessed with GLIPH, Hamming distance and a shared triplet metric. TCRdb cleaned the public reads at Q25 with fastp, built clones with MiXCR and kept in-frame beta chains. Under each unique CDR3 protein, matching rows form one entry showing the most common genes and DNA. The V and J calls reflect TCRdb's pipeline rather than the authors' work. In all, the sample holds 40,000 to 55,000 distinct CDR3 sequences, and roughly 4.5% of those were seen once. Roughly 0.7% of the sample is taken by the ten largest.

The treatment or condition label on this specimen signifies: PENTA 11 planned treatment interruption arm or continuous ART arm. Children from the United Kingdom aged 2 to 15 years who had been given at least three-drug ART for at least 24 weeks were enrolled as participants. Cryopreserved PBMCs containing at least 5 million viable cells were needed, and a few candidate patients were excluded because their viable PBMC yield was low. Using a FACSAria III cell sorter, naive CD4+ CD45RA+ CD45RO- T cells were FACS-sorted out of thawed PBMCs. The sorted cells were fixed, and RNA was then extracted with the RNeasy FFPE kit and afterward with the RNeasy Micro kit. Study-wide conclusions, independent of this receptor: An increase in the naive CD4+ Gini coefficient was observed by the end of treatment interruption, suggesting clonal expansion, and a return to baseline was observed by 3 years. The low number of patients is regarded as a limitation, and the data should be interpreted with caution. The sorted CD45RA+ naive cells might contain minor non-naive CD45RA+ populations, such as EMRA or stem memory cells. In the naive CD4+ repertoires of PTI patients, CDR3 sharing between time points dropped after the start of interruption, while many sequences were shared between the end of interruption and 3 years later.

The sequencing here drew on CD45RA+ CD4+ T cells from PBMCs, pooled from several time points, taken from a donor given antiretroviral therapy, either interrupted or continuous. The cell subset or site label of this sample denotes: naive CD4+ CD45RA+ CD45RO- T cells. This clonotype originated in a pool of human donors with HIV. The chain links TRBV12-3 or TRBV12-4 with TRBJ2-2, and 8 junction bases match TRBD1. The CDR3 protein is CASSLDRGNTGELFF. The DNA is TGTGCCAGCAGCTTAGACAGGGGGAACACCGGGGAGCTGTTTTTT.